These 25 T cell receptor beta chains originate from one sample sequenced in a study of cytomegalovirus exposure and HLA in healthy donors. The PCR was carried out with 60 Vbeta primers and 13 Jbeta primers. The assay was immunoSEQ multiplex PCR, and TCRdb's table has in-frame clones only and misses some. The sample lists approximately 180,000 clones; around nine tenths were seen once. The sequenced sample consisted of PBMCs. The receptors were gathered from a woman between 18 and 29 years old in good health and CMV-seronegative.

A few counts support this clone. The chain couples TRBV7-7 to TRBJ2-7; 8 bases are shared with TRBD1. Looked up from germline, CDR1 is SSHAT and CDR2 is FNYEAQ (reference sequence). There are 13 residues in the CDR3. V lost 5 bases, J lost 6 bases, and 6 bases stayed unmatched. DNA for the CDR3: TGTGCCAGCAGCAAGGACAGGGTGGGCGAGCAGTACTTC. Protein: CASSKDRVGEQYF.

This chain uses TRBV10-3 with TRBJ1-5, with a tentative D call TRBD1 (6 bases). The CDR3 has 15 residues. V gave up 2 bases and J gave up 0 bases, with 8 bases separating them. Per germline, CDR1 ENHRY and CDR2 SYGVKD. CDR3 bases: TGTGCCATCAGTGAGATGGACAGTAGCAATCAGCCCCAGCATTTT. Its protein is CAISEMDSSNQPQHF.

The gene calls are TRBV29-1 and TRBJ1-1, with a tentative D call TRBD1 (5 bases). Germline V gives CDR1 SQVTM, CDR2 ANQGSEA. This CDR3 spans 12 amino acids. The V and J ends lost 7 bases and 1 base respectively, with 10 bases between them. The CDR3 DNA reads TGCAGCGGGGGACTGGGGAACACTGAAGCTTTCTTT. Its translation: CSGGLGNTEAFF.

The CDR3 nucleotides are TGTGCCAGCAGCCCCGCGCGGATCAATGAGCAGTTCTTC. Translating it yields CASSPARINEQFF. The V call is TRBV4-2, the J call TRBJ2-1, with D unclear. The length of the CDR3 is 13 residues. V lost 4 bases to trimming and J lost 6 bases, with 10 bases between them. The V gene's germline CDR1 is LGHNA and CDR2 YNFKEQ.

V gene TRBV27 combines with J gene TRBJ1-1; D is perhaps TRBD1 (6 bases). Between the trimmed V and J ends, which lost 7 bases and 5 bases, there was a span of 14 bases. Germline V gene lookup returns CDR1 MNHEY and CDR2 SMNVEV (reference sequence). There are 13 residues in the CDR3. For the CDR3, the DNA is TGTGCCAGCAAGGTACAGGGTGAGACTGAAGCTTTCTTT. Its protein product is CASKVQGETEAFF.

This clone was detected a few times. The rearrangement links TRBV9 to TRBJ2-1; 9 bases are shared with TRBD2. Looked up from germline, CDR1 is SGDLS and CDR2 is YYNGEE. V shed 3 bases, J shed 6 bases, and the junction held 19 bases outside the gene matches. CDR3 size: 19 residues. CDR3 protein: CASSARGSGSLGGGNEQFF. The CDR3, as DNA: TGTGCCAGCAGCGCTCGGGGTAGCGGGAGTTTGGGGGGGGGCAATGAGCAGTTCTTC.

This sequence joins TRBV27 and TRBJ2-1, with 7 positions matching TRBD1. Germline assignment: CDR1 MNHEY and CDR2 SMNVEV (reference sequence). The CDR3 has 13 amino acids. The ends lost 5 bases at V and 5 bases at J; junction bases unmatched: 3. The CDR3 DNA sequence: TGTGCCAGCAGTCACGGGACAGACAATGAGCAGTTCTTC. Translating it yields CASSHGTDNEQFF.

The V gene is TRBV9, the J gene TRBJ2-3; 7 nucleotides match TRBD2. CDR3 length: 16 amino acids. The J segment lost 5 bases and the V segment lost 0 bases, leaving 9 bases of the junction unmatched. CDR1 is SGDLS and CDR2 is YYNGEE in the germline V gene. DNA for the CDR3: TGTGCCAGCAGCGTAGGGGGAGGGCCCCTGGGAGATACGCAGTATTTT. It is translated as CASSVGGGPLGDTQYF.

The chain links TRBV18 to TRBJ1-5, with D possibly matching TRBD1 (5 bases). The V gene's germline CDR1 is KGHSH and CDR2 LQKENI. V was cut by 3 bases and J by 6 bases, with 15 bases left in between. The CDR3 sequence is 15 residues long. CDR3 in amino acids: CASSPQGGMSQPQHF. The DNA of the CDR3 is TGTGCCAGCTCACCCCAGGGAGGGATGAGTCAGCCCCAGCATTTT.

The gene calls are TRBV5-1 and TRBJ1-1; D might be TRBD1 (5 bases). Trimming left V 4 bases short and J 4 bases short, with 20 bases between. Germline CDR1 and CDR2: SGHRS and YFSETQ. The CDR3 has 16 amino acids. CDR3 loop: CASSKQTTRVGTEAFF. The CDR3 DNA sequence: TGCGCCAGCAGCAAACAAACCACCAGGGTGGGCACTGAAGCTTTCTTT.

This clone has just one count. The V call is TRBV5-1, the J call TRBJ1-1; D is perhaps TRBD1 (6 bases). V lost 2 bases, J lost 3 bases, and 11 bases lay in between. The CDR3 consists of 14 residues. From germline, CDR1 is SGHRS and CDR2 YFSETQ. This chain's CDR3 is CASSLNRADTEAFF. The CDR3, as DNA: TGCGCCAGCAGCTTAAACAGGGCGGACACTGAAGCTTTCTTT.

The chain joins TRBV6-5 to TRBJ2-4; possible D gene TRBD1, 5 bases. V was pared by 4 bases and J by 6 bases, with 19 bases between. Germline assignment: CDR1 MNHEY and CDR2 SVGAGI. The CDR3 totals 16 residues. In nucleotides, the CDR3 is TGTGCCAGCAGTTCGGCAGGGATTGCTCGGAGAAACATTCAGTACTTC. Its protein product is CASSSAGIARRNIQYF.

CDR3 bases: TGCGCCAGCAGCTTCGGAAACAGGGAGAACGAGCAGTACTTC. Encoded protein: CASSFGNRENEQYF. J is TRBJ2-5 and V is TRBV5-1, with a weak D call TRBD1 (6 bases). The J call may be in error: the DNA end matches TRBJ2-7 better. CDR3 length: 14 amino acids. Germline V gene data show CDR1 as SGHRS and CDR2 as YFSETQ.

The chain employs TRBV7-9 and TRBJ2-7; TRBD1 is a possible D gene (5 bases). CDR1 and CDR2 (germline): SEHNR, FQNEAQ (reference sequence). V was shortened by 1 base and J by 1 base, with 14 bases between the two germline ends. CDR3 length: 16 residues. This CDR3 is CASSLGPREGSYEQYF. For the CDR3, the DNA is TGTGCCAGCAGCTTAGGGCCCAGGGAAGGGTCCTACGAGCAGTACTTC.

This clone turned up a few times. The V and J genes are TRBV5-1 and TRBJ1-2; D call uncertain. CDR1 and CDR2 from the germline V gene are SGHRS and YFSETQ. This CDR3 is built from 13 residues. V was trimmed by 7 bases and J by 7 bases, leaving 17 bases between them. In nucleotides, the CDR3 is TGCGCCAGCTCCCGGGAGGTCTCTAGTGGCTACACCTTC. Its translation: CASSREVSSGYTF. Variable domain in full (rest from reference TRBV5-1 and TRBJ1-2): KAGVTQTPRYLIKTRGQQVTLSCSPISGHRSVSWYQQTPGQGLQFLFEYFSETQRNKGNFPGRFSGRQFSNSRSEMNVSTLELGDSALYLCASSREVSSGYTFGSGTRLTVV.

The genes are TRBV11-2 and TRBJ1-3; TRBD1 matches 8 bases. Germline assignment: CDR1 SGHAT and CDR2 FQNNGV. The CDR3 contains 14 residues. V lost 2 bases, J lost 3 bases, and 0 bases stayed unmatched. Written as DNA, the CDR3 is TGTGCCAGCAGCTTAACAGGGGGTGGAAACACCATATATTTT. It encodes CASSLTGGGNTIYF.

This clone was recorded once. CDR3 protein: CASSGSWDSVNNQPQHF. For the CDR3, the DNA is TGTGCCAGCAGTGGTAGTTGGGACAGCGTTAACAATCAGCCCCAGCATTTT. The chain carries TRBV2 and TRBJ1-5; 7 bases match TRBD1. The CDR3 spans 17 residues. Germline lookup yields CDR1 SNHLY and CDR2 FYNNEI. J lost 3 bases, V lost 4 bases, and 12 bases had no gene match. The full variable domain, its missing parts supplied by reference TRBV2 and TRBJ1-5, is EPEVTQTPSHQVTQMGQEVILRCVPISNHLYFYWYRQILGQKVEFLVSFYNNEISEKSEIFDDQFSVERPDGSNFTLKIRSTKLEDSAMYFCASSGSWDSVNNQPQHFGDGTRLSIL.

The chain is built from TRBV6-1 and TRBJ1-2; tentative D call: TRBD1 (6 bases). Between the trimmed V and J ends, which lost 6 bases and 2 bases, there was a span of 10 bases. The germline gives CDR1 MNHNS, CDR2 SASEGT. The CDR3 length is 13 residues. The CDR3 DNA reads TGTGCCAGCAGAGAAACAGGGAACTATGGCTACACCTTC. It codes for CASRETGNYGYTF.

This chain uses TRBV27 with TRBJ1-2, with 10 bases fitting TRBD1. The CDR3 has 15 amino acids. Per germline, CDR1 MNHEY and CDR2 SMNVEV (reference sequence). Unmatched junction bases numbered 7, after V lost 5 bases and J lost 4 bases. The CDR3 DNA reads as TGTGCCAGCAGTACCACGACAGGGGGCCTCTATGGCTACACCTTC. Protein sequence: CASSTTTGGLYGYTF.

This clone was detected only once. V is TRBV6-5 and J is TRBJ1-2; D gene unclear. Per the germline V gene, CDR1 is MNHEY and CDR2 is SVGAGI. With 2 bases removed from V and 4 bases from J, the gap between germline ends came to 14 bases. This CDR3 has 15 residues. CDR3 protein: CASSYTRGRSYGYTF. Written as DNA, the CDR3 is TGTGCCAGCAGTTACACACGGGGAAGAAGCTATGGCTACACCTTC.

V and J are TRBV4-2 and TRBJ1-1; no clear D gene. The CDR3 length is 15 residues. Germline CDR1 is LGHNA and CDR2 is YNFKEQ. Trimming shortened V by 0 bases and J by 0 bases, and 8 bases separated the two germline ends. The CDR3 DNA follows: TGTGCCAGCAGCCAAGAGCTACCTATGAACACTGAAGCTTTCTTT. Its translation: CASSQELPMNTEAFF.

V usage is TRBV15 and J usage is TRBJ1-1, with 7 bases that match TRBD1. Germline V gene lookup returns CDR1 LNHNV and CDR2 YYDKDF (reference sequence). The CDR3 is made up of 15 amino acids. V lost 3 bases, J lost 2 bases, and 6 bases stayed unmatched. CDR3 region: CATSSYRGINTEAFF. The CDR3 nucleotides read TGTGCCACCAGCAGTTACAGGGGCATTAACACTGAAGCTTTCTTT.

This clone was counted a single time. The CDR3 DNA is TGTGCCAGCAGTCCAGACAGGGGGCGGACTGAAGCTTTCTTT. It codes for CASSPDRGRTEAFF. This chain joins TRBV27 and TRBJ1-1; 10 bases fit TRBD1. Germline loops: CDR1 MNHEY, CDR2 SMNVEV (reference sequence). V lost 5 bases and J lost 5; bases outside the gene matches: 5. The CDR3 sequence is 14 residues long.

V and J are TRBV12-5 and TRBJ2-3; unclear D gene. Trimming cost V 3 bases and J 7 bases, with 11 bases left between them. CDR1 is LGHNT, CDR2 FRNRAP, per germline. CDR3 size: 13 residues. CDR3 sequence (DNA): TGTGCTAGTGGTTTCGAGGCAGCACATACGCAGTATTTT. It encodes CASGFEAAHTQYF. The full variable domain, its missing parts supplied by reference TRBV12-5 and TRBJ2-3, is DARVTQTPRHKVTEMGQEVTMRCQPILGHNTVFWYRQTMMQGLELLAYFRNRAPLDDSGMPKDRFSAEMPDATLATLKIQPSEPRDSAVYFCASGFEAAHTQYFGPGTRLTVL.

Comment on this clone: Other DNA sequences of this sample code for an identical CDR3. The rearrangement joins TRBV7-6 to TRBJ1-1; possible D gene TRBD1, 6 bases. The CDR3 totals 14 residues. Trimming removed 5 bases at V and 3 bases at J, with 13 bases between. From germline, CDR1 is SGHVS and CDR2 FNYEAQ. CDR3 region: CASSPGARDTEAFF. The CDR3 DNA reads TGTGCCAGCAGCCCAGGGGCCCGGGACACTGAAGCTTTCTTT.